This T cell receptor (beta chain) was documented in a study of patients and donors after allogeneic stem cell transplantation. Via MiXCR, TCRdb re-called the RT-PCR reads, giving one row per CDR3 protein. This sample has approximately 160,000 distinct CDR3 sequences, with 30% found just once. Germline V gene data show CDR1 as SQVTM and CDR2 as ANQGSEA. Trimming removed 3 bases from V and 2 bases from J, with 10 bases in between. The CDR3 length is 13 residues. What was sequenced was blood, either unsorted or a sorted T cell fraction (not recorded which). This chain links TRBV29-1 with TRBJ2-5; no reliable D call. This clonotype was obtained from a human donor who was either an allogeneic HSCT recipient or a stem cell or donor lymphocyte infusion donor (not recorded which). It is not recorded whose cells these are; they may come from a transplant donor. In DNA form, the CDR3 reads TGCAGCGTTGAGTCGGCCCCTCAAGAGACCCAGTACTTC. Encoded protein: CSVESAPQETQYF.